Presented here are 22 T cell receptor beta chains from one specimen sequenced in a study of cytomegalovirus exposure and HLA in healthy donors. In the PCR, 60 Vbeta and 13 Jbeta primers were used. Only in-frame clones appear in the TCRdb table, and some are missing; sequencing was by immunoSEQ multiplex PCR. The sample lists around 100,000 clones, 75% seen once, with 10% in the top ten. Specimen: PBMCs. The receptors derive from a man in his fifties or sixties in good health and CMV-seronegative.

The CDR3 loop reads CASSQDPAGIDYGYTF. The CDR3 nucleotides are TGCGCCAGCAGCCAAGACCCGGCGGGTATAGATTATGGCTACACCTTC. This chain joins TRBV4-3 and TRBJ1-2; D uncertain. V shed 0 bases and J shed 5 bases, with 16 bases lying between them. CDR1 and CDR2 (germline): LGHNA, YSLEER. The CDR3 totals 16 residues.

This clone was detected a few times. CDR3 in amino acids: CASSPNRQAGGAFF. CDR3 nucleotides: TGTGCCAGCAGCCCCAACAGGCAGGCCGGTGGGGCTTTCTTT. V usage is TRBV9 and J usage is TRBJ1-1; possible D gene TRBD1, 5 bases. The V gene's germline CDR1 is SGDLS and CDR2 YYNGEE. Trimming removed 4 bases from V and 11 bases from J, with 21 bases in between. The length of the CDR3 is 14 residues. The full variable domain, rest sourced from reference TRBV9 and TRBJ1-1, is DSGVTQTPKHLITATGQRVTLRCSPRSGDLSVYWYQQSLDQGLQFLIQYYNGEERAKGNILERFSAQQFPDLHSELNLSSLELGDSALYFCASSPNRQAGGAFFGQGTRLTVV.

The chain employs TRBV5-6 and TRBJ2-7; D gene uncertain. V lost 2 bases to trimming and J lost 4 bases, with 7 bases between them. This CDR3 region has 12 residues. Germline V gene lookup returns CDR1 SGHDT and CDR2 YYEEEE. The DNA of the CDR3 is TGTGCCAGCAGCTTTGCTCGGTACGAGCAGTACTTC. Protein product: CASSFARYEQYF.

CDR3 coding DNA: TGTGCCAGCAGCCAAGATTTGAGGGAACATCAGCCCCAGCATTTT. Amino acids: CASSQDLREHQPQHF. This rearrangement joins TRBV14 to TRBJ1-5; D is uncertain. This CDR3 comprises 15 residues. Germline V gives CDR1 SGHDN, CDR2 FVKESK. Trimming removed 0 bases at V and 5 bases at J, with 11 bases between.

This chain uses TRBV5-1 with TRBJ2-5, with 8 bases identical to TRBD1. The germline gives CDR1 SGHRS, CDR2 YFSETQ. V shed 4 bases and J 3 bases; nucleotides not matched to a gene: 8. The CDR3 totals 15 residues. DNA for the CDR3: TGCGCCAGCAGCGACAGTTCAGGGGGCAAAGAGACCCAGTACTTC. Encoded protein: CASSDSSGGKETQYF.

The J gene is TRBJ1-2, the V gene TRBV5-1; perhaps TRBD1 as D (6 bases). Trimming shortened V by 4 bases and J by 8 bases, and 12 bases separated the two germline ends. CDR1 and CDR2 (germline): SGHRS, YFSETQ. The CDR3 has 12 residues. This CDR3 reads CASSPGTQGYTF. In nucleotides, the CDR3 is TGCGCCAGCAGCCCCGGGACACAGGGCTACACCTTC.

CDR3 sequence: CATGRGTGSKKLFF. The CDR3 region has the DNA TGTGCCACCGGGAGAGGGACAGGGTCGAAAAAACTGTTTTTT. This rearrangement joins TRBV6-6 to TRBJ1-4; 9 bases agree with TRBD1. Germline lookup yields CDR1 MNHNY and CDR2 SVGAGI (reference sequence). The CDR3 covers 14 residues. J gave up 9 bases and V 10 bases, and 12 bases lay outside the gene matches.

The CDR3 spells CASSLARTDTEAFF. The CDR3, as DNA: TGTGCCAGCAGCTTAGCCCGGACAGACACTGAAGCTTTCTTT. The chain carries TRBV7-9 and TRBJ1-1; D is possibly TRBD1 (6 bases). Germline lookup yields CDR1 SEHNR and CDR2 FQNEAQ (reference sequence). The CDR3 is 14 amino acids. V was trimmed by 0 bases and J by 3 bases, leaving 8 bases between them.

V usage is TRBV4-1 and J usage is TRBJ1-6; D gene ambiguous. Germline values: CDR1 MGHRA, CDR2 YSYEKL. This CDR3 spans 15 amino acids. Trimming removed 1 base from V and 7 bases from J, with 11 bases in between. The CDR3 DNA reads TGCGCCAGCAGCCAAGCCGGGGAACTAAATTCACCCCTCCACTTT. Translated: CASSQAGELNSPLHF.

This clone appeared a few times. The chain is built from TRBV12-2 and TRBJ2-2; the D call in the table, TRBD1, was not verified against the DNA. TRBV12-2 is labeled a pseudogene. This CDR3 comprises 18 residues. The CDR3 region has the DNA TGTGCAAGTCGCTTCGGTAGACAGCTGGGTGCGGACACCGGGGAGCTGTTTTTT. Translation gives CASRFGRQLGADTGELFF.

This chain links TRBV5-6 with TRBJ1-5; possible D gene TRBD1, 6 bases. V was shortened by 5 bases and J by 2 bases, with 11 bases between the two germline ends. Germline V gene data show CDR1 as SGHDT and CDR2 as YYEEEE. This CDR3 is 14 amino acids long. CDR3 DNA sequence: TGTGCCAGCAGTTCGACAGGAGGCAATCAGCCCCAGCATTTT. Its translation: CASSSTGGNQPQHF.

The chain carries TRBV30 and TRBJ2-7; no definite D call. CDR3 length: 14 amino acids. The ends were cut back, 0 bases at V and 3 bases at J, with 12 bases in the middle. Looked up from germline, CDR1 is GTSNPN and CDR2 is SVGIG (reference sequence). CDR3 region: CAWSVSTPVYEQYF. In nucleotides, the CDR3 is TGTGCCTGGAGTGTTTCCACTCCCGTCTACGAGCAGTACTTC.

The CDR3 region is CASSLLLAGNEQFF. In DNA form, the CDR3 reads TGTGCCAGCAGCCTGCTACTAGCAGGTAATGAGCAGTTCTTC. The V and J genes are TRBV7-3 and TRBJ2-1, with D perhaps matching TRBD2 (6 bases). CDR1 is SGHTA, CDR2 FQGTGA, per germline. The CDR3 loop spans 14 amino acids. Trimming pared 5 bases from V and 7 bases from J, leaving 15 bases between.

CDR3: CASSPNQRQGTEAFF. CDR3 nucleotides: TGCGCCAGCAGCCCTAACCAGAGACAGGGCACTGAAGCTTTCTTT. The chain joins TRBV5-1 to TRBJ1-1, with 7 bases matching TRBD1. This CDR3 has 15 residues. Germline V CDR1 and CDR2: SGHRS, YFSETQ. V dropped 4 bases and J dropped 4; count of bases not matched to a gene: 10. The variable domain in full, with the rest retrieved from reference TRBV5-1 and TRBJ1-1, is KAGVTQTPRYLIKTRGQQVTLSCSPISGHRSVSWYQQTPGQGLQFLFEYFSETQRNKGNFPGRFSGRQFSNSRSEMNVSTLELGDSALYLCASSPNQRQGTEAFFGQGTRLTVV.

J is TRBJ1-6 and V is TRBV9; D is possibly TRBD1 (5 bases). Trimming took off 5 bases at V and 2 bases at J, with 11 bases between the two ends. The V gene's germline CDR1 is SGDLS and CDR2 YYNGEE. The CDR3 extends over 15 amino acids. CDR3 amino acids: CASSEQAAYNSPLHF. As DNA, the CDR3 is TGTGCCAGCAGTGAACAGGCTGCCTATAATTCACCCCTCCACTTT.

Only a few counts were recorded for this clone. The chain is built from TRBV5-1 and TRBJ2-7; 9 bases map to TRBD1. Germline lookup yields CDR1 SGHRS and CDR2 YFSETQ. The CDR3 has 13 residues. Trimming at V came to 4 bases and at J to 7 bases, leaving 6 bases not matched to a gene. In DNA form, the CDR3 reads TGCGCCAGCAGCACGCCGACAGGGGGTGAGCAGTACTTC. Protein: CASSTPTGGEQYF.

This chain links TRBV16 with TRBJ2-3; D is perhaps TRBD1 (5 bases). V gave up 4 bases and J gave up 2 bases, with 10 bases separating them. The germline gives CDR1 KGHSY, CDR2 FQNENV. The CDR3 consists of 14 residues. The CDR3 loop is CASSLTGPTDTQYF. The CDR3, as DNA: TGTGCCAGCAGCCTAACAGGTCCCACAGATACGCAGTATTTT.

The chain combines TRBV7-9 with TRBJ1-2, with 9 positions matching TRBD1. There are 14 residues in the CDR3. CDR1 is SEHNR, CDR2 FQNEAQ, per germline (reference sequence). V lost 2 bases and J lost 7; bases outside the gene matches: 5. CDR3 sequence reads: CASSLMEGQGGYTF. For the CDR3, the DNA is TGTGCCAGCAGCTTAATGGAGGGACAGGGTGGCTACACCTTC.

This clone came up once. J is TRBJ2-7 and V is TRBV11-2; D might be TRBD1 (6 bases). Germline assignment: CDR1 SGHAT and CDR2 FQNNGV. The CDR3 runs to 15 residues. V was pared by 1 base and J by 3 bases, with 13 bases between. The CDR3 loop is CASSLGVGAGYEQYF. CDR3 nucleotide sequence: TGTGCCAGCAGCTTAGGGGTGGGGGCGGGCTACGAGCAGTACTTC.

This clone was picked up a small number of times. The germline gene is not matched at one end of the junction; a read error may be the cause. V usage is TRBV7-2 and J usage is TRBJ2-2; 8 nucleotides match TRBD1. Germline lookup yields CDR1 SGHTA and CDR2 FQGNSA. This CDR3 has 14 residues. For the CDR3, the DNA is TGTGCCAGCAACTTACGACAGGGGACCGGGGAGCTGTTTTTT. Translation gives CASNLRQGTGELFF.

This clone was seen only a few times. The chain has TRBV9 and TRBJ2-3; D is perhaps TRBD2 (6 bases). V gave up 0 bases and J gave up 2 bases, with 16 bases separating them. The V gene's germline CDR1 is SGDLS and CDR2 YYNGEE. The CDR3 extends over 17 amino acids. CDR3 amino acids: CASSVAQGSGFTDTQYF. For the CDR3, the DNA is TGTGCCAGCAGCGTAGCTCAAGGTAGCGGATTCACAGATACGCAGTATTTT.

This rearrangement joins TRBV4-1 to TRBJ2-1; 9 bases are shared with TRBD1. This CDR3 is 14 amino acids long. Per germline, CDR1 MGHRA and CDR2 YSYEKL. Trimming took 7 bases from V and 6 from J; bases not matched to a gene: 7. The CDR3: CASKGQGLGNEQFF. CDR3 DNA: TGCGCCAGCAAAGGACAGGGGTTGGGCAATGAGCAGTTCTTC.